This TCR beta chain comes out of a study of shared T cell receptors in the human thymus. Assay used: immunoSEQ multiplex PCR; TCRdb lists only in-frame clones, some missing. Of hundreds of thousands of clones detected, around 87% appear once; the ten largest clones hold approximately 0.0097%. The sample was also reused in another study, on human thymus T cells.

The TCR originated in a boy younger than two with a congenital heart defect. The specimen was thymocytes.

DNA for the CDR3: TGTGCCAGCAGTTTGAGGGACTCCCCTCCGTATACGGACGAGCAGTACTTC. It translates to CASSLRDSPPYTDEQYF. V gene TRBV28 combines with J gene TRBJ2-7; possible D gene TRBD2, 6 bases. Germline V gene data show CDR1 as MDHEN and CDR2 as SYDVKM. The CDR3 loop spans 17 amino acids. Between the trimmed V and J ends, which lost 3 bases and 5 bases, there was a span of 23 bases.